The sample holds many counts of the clone carrying this T cell receptor (beta chain). V dropped 0 bases and J dropped 4 bases, with 9 bases sitting between them. The CDR3 has 14 residues. CDR1 is MNHEY, CDR2 SVGAGI, per germline. Each diagnosis drew on symptoms, thyroxine, TRAb, thyroid ultrasound and orbital computed tomography findings. The entry originates in a study of T cells in Graves' hyperthyroidism and ophthalmopathy. There were TCR beta CDR3 regions amplified from RNA transcripts. HTBI primers drove first-round RT-PCR of the TCR CDR3. Each CDR3 protein is one row after TCRdb ran MiXCR on the multiplex PCR reads. The table shows about 610,000 distinct CDR3 sequences, with roughly 50% occurring only once.

The sample comprised peripheral blood or thyroid tissue (not recorded which). V gene TRBV6-5 combines with J gene TRBJ1-2; no clear D. This TCR was sampled from a woman under 30 with Graves' hyperthyroidism. The chain's CDR3 is CASSYSIVSYGYTF. The CDR3 DNA reads TGTGCCAGCAGTTACTCGATAGTGAGCTATGGCTACACCTTC.